Following are 32 T cell receptor beta chains from one sample sequenced in a study of OX40 agonist ivuxolimab in advanced cancers. Some clones are missing from TCRdb's copy, which holds only in-frame ones; the method was immunoSEQ multiplex PCR. The table has 80,000 or so clones, more than 70% seen once. The sequences come from CD4+ or CD8+ T cells sorted from blood, collected in a trial of the OX40 agonist ivuxolimab. Receptors were obtained from an adult with an advanced solid tumor such as melanoma, head and neck, liver or kidney cancer.

The chain links TRBV7-9 to TRBJ2-3; TRBD2 agrees at 16 bases. The junction had 4 bases not matched to a gene; V was cut back by 4 bases and J by 3 bases. The germline V gene encodes CDR1 SEHNR and CDR2 FQNEAQ (reference sequence). There are 17 residues in the CDR3. CDR3 protein: CASSSGLAGGPTDTQYF. DNA of the CDR3: TGTGCCAGCAGCTCGGGACTAGCGGGGGGGCCGACAGATACGCAGTATTTT.

V usage is TRBV27 and J usage is TRBJ2-5; TRBD1 might be the D (5 bases). V gave up 3 bases and J gave up 5 bases, with 10 bases separating them. The CDR3 sequence is 13 residues long. Germline V gene data show CDR1 as MNHEY and CDR2 as SMNVEV (reference sequence). Here the CDR3 DNA reads TGTGCCAGCAGTTTTTGGGGCGTGGAGACCCAGTACTTC. This sequence encodes CASSFWGVETQYF.

The CDR3 DNA follows: TGTGACCTAGCGGGACCGAACACCGGGGAGCTGTTTTTT. It specifies CDLAGPNTGELFF. This chain joins TRBV6-1 and TRBJ2-2, with 9 bases matching TRBD2. CDR1 is MNHNS and CDR2 is SASEGT in the germline V gene. The CDR3 is 13 amino acids.

J is TRBJ2-7 and V is TRBV7-3; D ambiguous. Trimming stripped 5 bases from V and 0 bases from J, with 5 bases between. Per germline, CDR1 SGHTA and CDR2 FQGTGA. The CDR3 is 12 residues long. The CDR3 nucleotides are TGTGCCAGCAGCAGCCACTCCTACGAGCAGTACTTC. Its translation: CASSSHSYEQYF.

This chain connects TRBV7-9 to TRBJ2-1; D is ambiguous. CDR3 size: 11 residues. Looked up from germline, CDR1 is SEHNR and CDR2 is FQNEAQ (reference sequence). V was cut by 3 bases and J by 10 bases, with 7 bases left in between. CDR3 bases: TGTGCCAGCAGCTTTACGTGGGAGCAGTTCTTC. Translating gives CASSFTWEQFF. The entire variable domain, with the rest obtained from reference TRBV7-9 and TRBJ2-1, is as follows: DTGVSQNPRHKITKRGQNVTFRCDPISEHNRLYWYRQTLGQGPEFLTYFQNEAQLEKSRLLSDRFSAERPKGSFSTLEIQRTEQGDSAMYLCASSFTWEQFFGPGTRLTVL.

V usage is TRBV6-6 and J usage is TRBJ2-1; the match to TRBD2 covers 8 bases. This CDR3 is built from 16 residues. The germline CDR1 and CDR2 sequences are MNHNY and SVGAGI (reference sequence). V gave up 4 bases and J gave up 10 bases; unmatched junction bases: 15. The CDR3 region has the DNA TGTGCCAGCAGTTCGAGCGGGAGTCGTCGGGTCTGGGAGCAGTTCTTC. It codes for CASSSSGSRRVWEQFF.

V gene TRBV2 combines with J gene TRBJ2-7; TRBD1 matches 9 bases. The CDR3 runs to 14 residues. The germline gives CDR1 SNHLY, CDR2 FYNNEI. J was trimmed by 5 bases and V by 8 bases; bases with no gene match: 10. CDR3 DNA sequence: TGTGCCAGCGTACCCCGGACAGGGGTGGACGAGCAGTACTTC. Translating it yields CASVPRTGVDEQYF.

The J gene is TRBJ1-5, the V gene TRBV7-9; D gene unclear. The CDR3 extends over 14 amino acids. The V gene lost 5 bases and the J gene lost 0 bases, with 8 bases spanning the gap. CDR1 is SEHNR and CDR2 is FQNEAQ in the germline V gene (reference sequence). The CDR3 DNA sequence: TGTGCCAGCAGCCCCCCGGCTAGCAATCAGCCCCAGCATTTT. It translates to CASSPPASNQPQHF. Combining the CDR3 with reference TRBV7-9 and TRBJ1-5 gives the whole variable domain DTGVSQNPRHKITKRGQNVTFRCDPISEHNRLYWYRQTLGQGPEFLTYFQNEAQLEKSRLLSDRFSAERPKGSFSTLEIQRTEQGDSAMYLCASSPPASNQPQHFGDGTRLSIL.

The gene calls are TRBV5-6 and TRBJ2-1; D is uncertain. The CDR3 length is 12 residues. Germline V lookup: CDR1 SGHDT, CDR2 YYEEEE. Deletions cut 0 bases from V and 8 bases from J, with 6 bases between. This CDR3 reads CASSLGLYEQFF. In DNA, the CDR3 is TGTGCCAGCAGCTTGGGACTCTATGAGCAGTTCTTC.

The chain uses TRBV19 and TRBJ1-1; D is perhaps TRBD1 (5 bases). This CDR3 spans 14 amino acids. The V gene lost 5 bases and the J gene lost 1 base, with 11 bases spanning the gap. Germline V lookup: CDR1 LNHDA, CDR2 SQIVND (reference sequence). CDR3 protein: CASSGRVGNTEAFF. The CDR3 DNA reads TGTGCCAGTAGTGGCAGGGTTGGGAACACTGAAGCTTTCTTT.

V and J are TRBV5-4 and TRBJ1-2; 7 bases match TRBD1. J gave up 5 bases and V 4 bases, and 8 bases lay outside the gene matches. Germline CDR1 SGHNT, CDR2 YYREEE (reference sequence). This CDR3 has 14 amino acids. The CDR3 nucleotides read TGTGCCAGCAGCCTCTGGACAGGAGAATATGGCTACACCTTC. It yields the protein CASSLWTGEYGYTF.

This clone is a singleton in its sample. The chain couples TRBV27 to TRBJ2-5; D gene unclear. Trimming took off 6 bases at V and 4 bases at J, with 12 bases between the two ends. Germline V gives CDR1 MNHEY, CDR2 SMNVEV (reference sequence). The CDR3 consists of 13 residues. CDR3 nucleotide sequence: TGTGCCAGCAGCCCAGCAGGTAGAGAGACCCAGTACTTC. Protein: CASSPAGRETQYF.

The chain employs TRBV2 and TRBJ2-7; possibly TRBD1 for D (6 bases). From germline, CDR1 is SNHLY and CDR2 FYNNEI. The CDR3 extends over 14 amino acids. V gave up 3 bases and J gave up 4 bases, with 13 bases separating them. DNA for the CDR3: TGTGCCAGCAGTGAGATGGGGGCTACTTACGAGCAGTACTTC. Amino acid sequence: CASSEMGATYEQYF.

V usage is TRBV28 and J usage is TRBJ1-5; D is possibly TRBD1 (5 bases). The V and J ends lost 1 base and 3 bases respectively, with 10 bases between them. Per the germline V gene, CDR1 is MDHEN and CDR2 is SYDVKM. The CDR3 is 15 amino acids. CDR3 sequence reads: CASSLSAGSNQPQHF. The CDR3 DNA reads as TGTGCCAGCAGTTTATCCGCAGGGTCCAATCAGCCCCAGCATTTT.

The J gene is TRBJ2-2, the V gene TRBV11-2, with 7 bases fitting TRBD1. From germline, CDR1 is SGHAT and CDR2 FQNNGV. The CDR3 extends over 14 amino acids. After removal of 7 bases from V and 6 bases from J, the junction contained 8 bases not matched to a gene. CDR3 residues: CASNNRGWAGELFF. The CDR3 coding sequence is TGTGCCAGCAACAACAGGGGTTGGGCCGGGGAGCTGTTTTTT.

Only one count was recorded for this clone. V gene TRBV25-1 combines with J gene TRBJ2-7; 8 bases map to TRBD1. This CDR3 contains 15 residues. In germline, CDR1 is MGHDK, CDR2 SYGVNS. The ends lost 5 bases at V and 5 bases at J; junction bases unmatched: 11. The CDR3 bases are TGTGCCAGCAGTCCCAGGGGGCAGGGGACGCACGAGCAGTACTTC. This encodes CASSPRGQGTHEQYF.

The CDR3 region is CASSLAGGGGLFF. The CDR3 region has the DNA TGTGCCAGCAGCTTGGCCGGCGGGGGCGGACTGTTTTTT. This sequence joins TRBV5-6 and TRBJ1-4, with D tentatively TRBD1 (6 bases). CDR1 and CDR2 from the germline V gene are SGHDT and YYEEEE. V was trimmed by 0 bases and J by 13 bases, leaving 13 bases between them. The CDR3 runs to 13 residues.

Concerning this clone itself: This sample also contains other DNA sequences that code for the same CDR3. The chain has TRBV28 and TRBJ2-2; D may be TRBD2 (5 bases). CDR1 and CDR2 (germline): MDHEN, SYDVKM. The CDR3 is made up of 13 amino acids. V lost 7 bases and J lost 1, with 7 bases in between. The CDR3 DNA is TGTGCCAGCATCCGGGGGAACACCGGGGAGCTGTTTTTT. It is translated as CASIRGNTGELFF.

This chain connects TRBV5-1 to TRBJ1-4; the match to TRBD1 covers 7 bases. The ends lost 1 base at V and 4 bases at J; junction bases unmatched: 1. CDR1 is SGHRS and CDR2 is YFSETQ in the germline V gene. CDR3 length: 14 amino acids. CDR3 loop: CASSLRQGNEKLFF. In DNA, the CDR3 is TGCGCCAGCAGCTTGAGACAGGGTAATGAAAAACTGTTTTTT.

This rearrangement joins TRBV4-2 to TRBJ2-1, with 8 bases matching TRBD2. The V and J ends lost 3 bases and 0 bases, in that order; junction bases with no gene match: 4. Per germline, CDR1 LGHNA and CDR2 YNFKEQ. The CDR3 totals 16 residues. DNA for the CDR3: TGTGCCAGCAGCCACGACAGCGGGAGCTCCTACAATGAGCAGTTCTTC. Amino acids: CASSHDSGSSYNEQFF.

This chain links TRBV6-1 with TRBJ2-1; no reliable D call. Germline CDR1 is MNHNS and CDR2 is SASEGT. The CDR3 extends over 13 amino acids. V gave up 8 bases and J gave up 0 bases, with 8 bases separating them. The CDR3 bases are TGTGCCAGCTTACTTAGCTCCTACAATGAGCAGTTCTTC. Its translation: CASLLSSYNEQFF.

CDR3 sequence (DNA): TGTGCCAGCAGTGAATTCGGGGGGTCTATATCTAACTCACCCCTCCACTTT. It translates to CASSEFGGSISNSPLHF. The chain has TRBV6-1 and TRBJ1-6; a weak D match, TRBD1 (5 bases). The CDR3 loop spans 17 amino acids. Trimming cost V 2 bases and J 10 bases, with 21 bases left between them. Germline lookup yields CDR1 MNHNS and CDR2 SASEGT.

The chain employs TRBV5-1 and TRBJ2-7; 7 bases match TRBD1. V was pared by 0 bases and J by 7 bases, with 4 bases of the junction left unmatched. Germline V lookup: CDR1 SGHRS, CDR2 YFSETQ. CDR3 size: 13 residues. In nucleotides, the CDR3 is TGCGCCAGCAGCTTGGGAGGACAGGTGGAGCAGTACTTC. It encodes CASSLGGQVEQYF.

The chain links TRBV11-2 to TRBJ2-1; a weak D match, TRBD2 (7 bases). Germline V gives CDR1 SGHAT, CDR2 FQNNGV. V lost 5 bases, J lost 9 bases, and 23 bases lay in between. The CDR3 has 16 residues. DNA of the CDR3: TGTGCCAGCAGCCGAGTCTCCGGGGGGCGCGTTGGTGAGCAGTTCTTC. Protein: CASSRVSGGRVGEQFF.

The chain uses TRBV6-6 and TRBJ2-2; possibly TRBD1 or TRBD2 for D (5 bases each). Germline-derived CDR1 and CDR2 are MNHNY and SVGAGI (reference sequence). The V gene lost 5 bases and the J gene lost 5 bases, with 15 bases spanning the gap. The CDR3 is made up of 15 amino acids. This chain's CDR3 is CASSTRTQRTGELFF. The CDR3, as DNA: TGTGCCAGCAGTACACGGACACAGCGGACCGGGGAGCTGTTTTTT.

This sequence joins TRBV2 and TRBJ2-3; possible D gene TRBD1, 5 bases. The CDR3 has 15 residues. With 3 bases removed from V and 2 bases from J, the gap between germline ends came to 12 bases. Per germline, CDR1 SNHLY and CDR2 FYNNEI. CDR3: CASSDRGRATDTQYF. In DNA, the CDR3 is TGTGCCAGCAGTGACCGTGGCAGGGCCACAGATACGCAGTATTTT.

V usage is TRBV5-8 and J usage is TRBJ2-7, with TRBD1 matching over 8 bases. V shed 2 bases and J 1 base; nucleotides not matched to a gene: 8. The CDR3 loop spans 16 amino acids. The germline V gene has CDR1 SGHTS and CDR2 YDEGEE. CDR3 coding DNA: TGTGCCAGCAGCTTCTTAATCCGGGACAGGTCCTACGAGCAGTACTTC. It codes for CASSFLIRDRSYEQYF.

This clone has a single count. This sequence joins TRBV5-1 and TRBJ1-6; no clear D gene. From germline, CDR1 is SGHRS and CDR2 YFSETQ. The V end was cut by 3 bases, the J end by 7 bases, with 14 bases between. The CDR3 totals 15 residues. The CDR3 DNA reads as TGCGCCAGCAGCTACCTTGACCCGAGGAATTCACCCCTCCACTTT. As protein: CASSYLDPRNSPLHF.

V and J are TRBV5-4 and TRBJ2-1; a possible D gene is TRBD1 (6 bases). Germline lookup yields CDR1 SGHNT and CDR2 YYREEE (reference sequence). This CDR3 contains 14 residues. V lost 5 bases, J lost 2 bases, and 11 bases lay in between. CDR3 in DNA: TGTGCCAGCAGTCGGGACATCACCTACAATGAGCAGTTCTTC. Protein sequence: CASSRDITYNEQFF.

This sequence joins TRBV9 and TRBJ1-1; D perhaps matches TRBD1 (5 bases). Germline loops: CDR1 SGDLS, CDR2 YYNGEE. V dropped 0 bases and J dropped 4 bases, with 13 bases sitting between them. This CDR3 spans 15 amino acids. DNA for the CDR3: TGTGCCAGCAGCGTAGTCCCCGGGGGTAGCACTGAAGCTTTCTTT. Its protein is CASSVVPGGSTEAFF.

CDR3 sequence: CAIRTEGATRGGGETQYF. Here the CDR3 DNA reads TGTGCCATCAGGACGGAGGGTGCGACAAGGGGAGGCGGGGAGACCCAGTACTTC. The chain has TRBV10-3 and TRBJ2-5, with a tentative D call TRBD2 (6 bases). V lost 6 bases and J lost 5, with 28 bases in between. The CDR3 has 18 residues. The germline gives CDR1 ENHRY, CDR2 SYGVKD.

The chain's CDR3 is CASSYESEETQYF. DNA for the CDR3: TGTGCCAGCAGTTACGAGTCCGAAGAGACCCAGTACTTC. The chain carries TRBV6-6 and TRBJ2-5; D gene unclear. Germline V lookup: CDR1 MNHNY, CDR2 SVGAGI (reference sequence). The CDR3 covers 13 residues. Trimming removed 2 bases at V and 3 bases at J, with 7 bases between.